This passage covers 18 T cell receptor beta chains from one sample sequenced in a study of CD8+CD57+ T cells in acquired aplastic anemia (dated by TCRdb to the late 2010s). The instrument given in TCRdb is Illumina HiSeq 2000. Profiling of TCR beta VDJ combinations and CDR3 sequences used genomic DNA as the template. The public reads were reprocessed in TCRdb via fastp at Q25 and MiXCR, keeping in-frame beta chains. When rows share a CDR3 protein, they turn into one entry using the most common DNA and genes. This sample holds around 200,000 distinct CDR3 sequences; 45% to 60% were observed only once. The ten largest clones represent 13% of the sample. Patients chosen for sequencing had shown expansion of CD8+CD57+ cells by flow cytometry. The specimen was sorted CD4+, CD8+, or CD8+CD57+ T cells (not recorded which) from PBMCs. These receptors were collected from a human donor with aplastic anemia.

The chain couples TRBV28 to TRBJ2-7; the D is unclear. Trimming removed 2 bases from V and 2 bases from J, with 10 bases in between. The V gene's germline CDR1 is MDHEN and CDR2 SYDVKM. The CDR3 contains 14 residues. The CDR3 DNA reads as TGTGCCAGCAGTTTAAGTGGGCCCCCCTACGAGCAGTACTTC. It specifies CASSLSGPPYEQYF. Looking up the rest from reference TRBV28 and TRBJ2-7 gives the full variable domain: DVKVTQSSRYLVKRTGEKVFLECVQDMDHENMFWYRQDPGLGLRLIYFSYDVKMKEKGDIPEGYSVSREKKERFSLILESASTNQTSMYLCASSLSGPPYEQYFGPGTRLTVT.

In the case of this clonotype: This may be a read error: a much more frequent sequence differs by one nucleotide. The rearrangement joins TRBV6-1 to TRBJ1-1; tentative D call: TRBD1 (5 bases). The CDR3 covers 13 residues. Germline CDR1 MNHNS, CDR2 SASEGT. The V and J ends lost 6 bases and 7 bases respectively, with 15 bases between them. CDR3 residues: CASSVGTANEAFF. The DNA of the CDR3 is TGTGCCAGCAGCGTCGGGACGGCAAATGAAGCTTTCTTT.

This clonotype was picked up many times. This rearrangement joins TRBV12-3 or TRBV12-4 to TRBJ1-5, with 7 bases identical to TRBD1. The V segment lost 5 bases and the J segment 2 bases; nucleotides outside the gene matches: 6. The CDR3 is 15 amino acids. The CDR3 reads CASSTTGTGNQPQHF. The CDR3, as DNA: TGTGCCAGCAGTACCACCGGGACAGGCAATCAGCCCCAGCATTTT.

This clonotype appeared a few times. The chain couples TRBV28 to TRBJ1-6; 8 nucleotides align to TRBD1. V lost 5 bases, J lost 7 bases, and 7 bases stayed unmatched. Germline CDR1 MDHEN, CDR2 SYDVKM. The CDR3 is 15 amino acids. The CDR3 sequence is CASSPRTGRNSPLHF. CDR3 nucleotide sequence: TGTGCCAGCAGTCCCAGGACAGGGCGAAATTCACCCCTCCACTTT.

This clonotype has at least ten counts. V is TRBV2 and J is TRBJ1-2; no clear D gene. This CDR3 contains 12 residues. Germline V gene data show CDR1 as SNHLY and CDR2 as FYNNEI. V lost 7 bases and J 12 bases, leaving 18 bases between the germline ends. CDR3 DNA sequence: TGTGCCAGCACGGTCCCAGGTACCCCTAACACCTTC. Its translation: CASTVPGTPNTF.

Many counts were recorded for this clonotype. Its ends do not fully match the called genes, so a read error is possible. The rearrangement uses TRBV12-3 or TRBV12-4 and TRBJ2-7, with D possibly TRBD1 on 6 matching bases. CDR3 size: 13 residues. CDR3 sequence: CASGFTGTYEQYF. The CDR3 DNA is TGTGCCAGCGGTTTTACAGGGACCTACGAGCAGTACTTC.

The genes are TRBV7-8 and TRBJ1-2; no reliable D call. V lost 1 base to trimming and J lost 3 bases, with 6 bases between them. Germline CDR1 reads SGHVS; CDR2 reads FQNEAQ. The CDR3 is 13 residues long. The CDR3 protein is CASSLGTYYGYTF. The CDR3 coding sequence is TGTGCCAGCAGCTTAGGAACGTACTATGGCTACACCTTC.

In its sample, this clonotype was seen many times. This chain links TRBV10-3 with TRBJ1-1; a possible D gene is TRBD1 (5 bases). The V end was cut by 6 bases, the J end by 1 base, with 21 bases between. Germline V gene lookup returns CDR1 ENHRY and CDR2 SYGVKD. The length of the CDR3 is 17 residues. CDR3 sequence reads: CAISLGGGNLRNTEAFF. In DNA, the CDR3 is TGTGCCATCAGCCTGGGGGGTGGGAATCTTCGGAACACTGAAGCTTTCTTT.

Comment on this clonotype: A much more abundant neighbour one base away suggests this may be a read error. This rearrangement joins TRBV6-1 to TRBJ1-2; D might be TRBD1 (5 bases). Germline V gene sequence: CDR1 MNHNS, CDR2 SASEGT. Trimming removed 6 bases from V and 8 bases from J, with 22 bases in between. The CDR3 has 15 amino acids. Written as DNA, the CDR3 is TGTGCCAGCAGGGTAGACAGTATGAGGGGCGCAGGCTACACCTTC. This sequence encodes CASRVDSMRGAGYTF.

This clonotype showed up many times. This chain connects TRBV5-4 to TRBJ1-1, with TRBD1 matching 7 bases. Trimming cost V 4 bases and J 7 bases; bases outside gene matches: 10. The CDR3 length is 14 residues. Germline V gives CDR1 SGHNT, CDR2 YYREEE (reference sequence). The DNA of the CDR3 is TGTGCCAGCAGCCAACCGACAGGGACTCGTGAAGCTTTCTTT. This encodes CASSQPTGTREAFF.

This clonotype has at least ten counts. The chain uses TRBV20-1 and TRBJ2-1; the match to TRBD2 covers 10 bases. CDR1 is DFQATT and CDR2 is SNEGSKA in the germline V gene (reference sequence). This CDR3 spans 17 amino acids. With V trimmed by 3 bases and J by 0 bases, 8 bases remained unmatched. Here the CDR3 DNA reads TGCAGTGCTAGGGGCAAACCTAGCGGGGGCTCCTACAATGAGCAGTTCTTC. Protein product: CSARGKPSGGSYNEQFF.

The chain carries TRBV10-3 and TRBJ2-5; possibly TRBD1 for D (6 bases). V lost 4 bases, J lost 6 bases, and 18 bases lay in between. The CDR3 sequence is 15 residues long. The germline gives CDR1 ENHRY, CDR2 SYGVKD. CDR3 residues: CAISVTLGQGKTQYF. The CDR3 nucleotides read TGTGCCATCAGTGTTACTCTAGGTCAGGGGAAGACCCAGTACTTC.

The CDR3 protein is CSARDPGTHTEAFF. The CDR3 DNA is TGCAGTGCTAGAGATCCGGGCACCCACACTGAAGCTTTCTTT. The J gene is TRBJ1-1, the V gene TRBV20-1, with D hard to call. The V end lost 0 bases, the J end lost 3 bases, and 11 bases lay between the germline ends. The CDR3 contains 14 residues. Germline lookup yields CDR1 DFQATT and CDR2 SNEGSKA (reference sequence).

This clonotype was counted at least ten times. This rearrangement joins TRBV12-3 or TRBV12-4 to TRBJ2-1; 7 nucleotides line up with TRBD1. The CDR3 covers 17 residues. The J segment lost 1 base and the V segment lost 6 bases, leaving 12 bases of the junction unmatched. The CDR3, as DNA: TGTGCCAGCAGCCCCCCTGCAGGGGGAAGTTCCTACAATGAGCAGTTCTTC. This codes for CASSPPAGGSSYNEQFF.

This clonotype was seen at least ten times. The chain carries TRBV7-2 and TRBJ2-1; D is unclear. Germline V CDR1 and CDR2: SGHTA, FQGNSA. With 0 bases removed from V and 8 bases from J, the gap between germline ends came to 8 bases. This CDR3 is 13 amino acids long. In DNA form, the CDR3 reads TGTGCCAGCAGCTTAGCGGGTAGAGATGAGCAGTTCTTC. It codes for CASSLAGRDEQFF.

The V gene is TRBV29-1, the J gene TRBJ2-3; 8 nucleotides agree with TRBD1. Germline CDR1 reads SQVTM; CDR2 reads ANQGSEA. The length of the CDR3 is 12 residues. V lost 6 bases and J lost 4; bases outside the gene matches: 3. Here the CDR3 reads CSVGQGADTQYF. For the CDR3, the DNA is TGCAGCGTAGGACAGGGAGCAGATACGCAGTATTTT.

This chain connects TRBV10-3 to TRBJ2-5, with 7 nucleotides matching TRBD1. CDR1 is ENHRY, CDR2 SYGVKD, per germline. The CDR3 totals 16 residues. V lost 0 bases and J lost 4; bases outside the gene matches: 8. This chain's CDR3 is CAISESDRPKGETQYF. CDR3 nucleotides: TGTGCCATCAGTGAGTCGGACAGGCCCAAAGGAGAGACCCAGTACTTC.

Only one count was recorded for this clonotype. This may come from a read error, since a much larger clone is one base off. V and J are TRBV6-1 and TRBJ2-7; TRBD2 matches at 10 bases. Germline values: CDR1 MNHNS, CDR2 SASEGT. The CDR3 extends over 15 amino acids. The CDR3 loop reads CASSGRERGGYEQCF. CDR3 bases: TGTGCCAGCAGTGGAAGGGAGCGGGGGGGCTACGAGCAGTGCTTC.